This TCR beta chain was found in a study of OX40 agonist ivuxolimab in advanced cancers. Overall study: Partial responses were achieved by three patients: one hepatocellular carcinoma, two cutaneous melanoma.

Of note for this clone: Its specificity is not known.

The table came from immunoSEQ multiplex PCR; TCRdb's copy has only in-frame clones and leaves some out. This table holds around 150,000 clones, over 75% found once. General study points: CD8+ T cells showed, on average, more clonal expansion than CD4+ cells.

Germline V gives CDR1 MNHEY, CDR2 SVGAGI. There are 13 residues in the CDR3. The chain has TRBV6-5 and TRBJ2-5, with a weak D call TRBD1 (6 bases). The last part of the DNA fits TRBJ2-7 better; the J call may be wrong. Sequenced here: CD4+ or CD8+ T cells sorted from blood, sampled in a trial of the OX40 agonist ivuxolimab. The receptor's source is an adult with an advanced solid tumor such as melanoma, head and neck, liver or kidney cancer. CDR3 protein: CASSQDRFREQYF. CDR3 in DNA: TGTGCCAGCAGTCAAGACAGGTTCCGCGAGCAGTACTTC.